Described below is a single T cell receptor beta chain sequence and its context. The antigen remains unidentified. The data belong to a study of cytomegalovirus exposure and HLA in healthy donors. The study's findings and limits: It was shown in a later analysis that HLA-associated TCR beta chains were more clonally expanded than other, equally common chains.

Germline values: CDR1 SGHRS, CDR2 YFSETQ. The CDR3 runs 13 residues. V lost 6 bases to trimming and J lost 6 bases; unmatched junction nucleotides: 7. The PCR ran on 60 Vbeta and 13 Jbeta primers. The assay was immunoSEQ multiplex PCR, and TCRdb's table has in-frame clones only and misses some. The sample has a few hundred thousand clones; roughly 80% are singletons. Sample: PBMCs. This receptor was obtained from a girl aged 2-10 years in good health and CMV-seronegative. This rearrangement joins TRBV5-1 to TRBJ1-2; 8 bases line up with TRBD1. The CDR3 nucleotides read TGCGCCAGCACCTCGACAGGGGAGGATGGCTACACCTTC. Its translation is CASTSTGEDGYTF.